Following are 22 T cell receptor beta chains from one sample sequenced in a study of blood T cell repertoires in COVID-19. Libraries were prepared by immunoSEQ multiplex PCR; TCRdb keeps only in-frame clonotypes and omits some of them. The data hold around 240,000 clones, with approximately 90% observed a single time. Sample: PBMCs or T cells enriched from blood (not recorded which). The source is a human donor in a cohort exposed to, infected with or recovered from COVID-19 (not recorded which). The donor label of this sample is uncertain.

This clone appeared a single time. The chain recombines TRBV3-1 (or the pseudogene TRBV3-2) with TRBJ2-5, with D unresolved. This CDR3 comprises 17 residues. Germline CDR1 reads LGHDT; CDR2 reads YNNKEL (reference sequence). Trimming pared 0 bases from V and 5 bases from J, leaving 19 bases between. Here the CDR3 DNA reads TGTGCCAGCAGCCAAGACCCCCACCGTGAGTTATTGGAGACCCAGTACTTC. As protein: CASSQDPHRELLETQYF.

This chain connects TRBV6-5 to TRBJ1-2, with a possible D match to TRBD1 (6 bases). V lost 10 bases and J lost 5, with 11 bases in between. CDR3 length equals 11 residues. From germline, CDR1 is MNHEY and CDR2 SVGAGI. CDR3 region: CATLQGYGYTF. The DNA for the CDR3 is TGTGCCACATTACAGGGTTATGGCTACACCTTC.

CDR3 sequence: CASSEAGGPRGDTQYF. The CDR3 DNA follows: TGTGCCAGCAGTGAAGCTGGGGGCCCCCGCGGGGATACGCAGTATTTT. The chain has TRBV6-1 and TRBJ2-3, with TRBD1 as a possible D gene (6 bases). Trimming took off 0 bases at V and 6 bases at J, with 16 bases between the two ends. Germline V lookup: CDR1 MNHNS, CDR2 SASEGT. This CDR3 contains 16 residues.

The chain combines TRBV9 with TRBJ1-1; D possibly corresponds to TRBD1 (5 bases). This CDR3 has 13 residues. The germline gives CDR1 SGDLS, CDR2 YYNGEE. V dropped 2 bases and J dropped 3 bases, with 8 bases sitting between them. Here the CDR3 reads CASSVGHYTEAFF. DNA of the CDR3: TGTGCCAGCAGCGTCGGACACTACACTGAAGCTTTCTTT.

The rearrangement uses TRBV12-5 and TRBJ1-3; no clear D gene. This CDR3 has 16 amino acids. The ends were cut back, 2 bases at V and 0 bases at J, with 11 bases in the middle. Germline CDR1 reads LGHNT; CDR2 reads FRNRAP. The CDR3 sequence: CASGLYLSRSGNTIYF. The CDR3 nucleotides are TGTGCTAGTGGTTTGTATCTGAGCCGCTCTGGAAACACCATATATTTT.

This chain connects TRBV25-1 to TRBJ1-4, with D uncertain. This CDR3 has 12 amino acids. Germline CDR1 reads MGHDK; CDR2 reads SYGVNS. Trimming removed 6 bases from V and 8 bases from J, with 10 bases in between. CDR3 sequence: CASRGTGEKLFF. DNA of the CDR3: TGTGCCAGCAGGGGCACTGGCGAAAAACTGTTTTTT.

The genes are TRBV30 and TRBJ1-1, with D possibly TRBD1 on 5 matching bases. The CDR3 covers 14 residues. In germline, CDR1 is GTSNPN, CDR2 SVGIG (reference sequence). Between the trimmed V and J ends, which lost 0 bases and 2 bases, there was a span of 10 bases. CDR3 sequence reads: CAWSVGGVNTEAFF. The CDR3 region has the DNA TGTGCCTGGAGTGTGGGGGGAGTCAACACTGAAGCTTTCTTT.

The chain carries TRBV28 and TRBJ2-7; 7 positions match TRBD1. In germline, CDR1 is MDHEN, CDR2 SYDVKM. The ends lost 4 bases at V and 9 bases at J; junction bases unmatched: 6. This CDR3 is 12 amino acids long. The chain's CDR3 is CASSSNGQVQYF. CDR3 in DNA: TGTGCCAGCAGTTCTAATGGACAGGTGCAGTACTTC.

The chain links TRBV4-2 to TRBJ2-1; D not resolved. CDR3 size: 17 residues. CDR1 is LGHNA and CDR2 is YNFKEQ in the germline V gene. V was cut by 0 bases and J by 4 bases, with 16 bases left in between. Here the CDR3 reads CASSQEPQTAGYNEQFF. CDR3 DNA: TGTGCCAGCAGCCAAGAACCTCAGACGGCAGGATACAATGAGCAGTTCTTC.

This chain uses TRBV4-1 with TRBJ1-4; D possibly corresponds to TRBD1 (6 bases). V lost 1 base and J 0 bases, leaving 18 bases between the germline ends. The germline gives CDR1 MGHRA, CDR2 YSYEKL. CDR3 size: 19 residues. The CDR3 region has the DNA TGCGCCAGCAGCCAAGCGTCGACAGGTAGTAGGGCAACTAATGAAAAACTGTTTTTT. This codes for CASSQASTGSRATNEKLFF.

The genes are TRBV4-2 and TRBJ1-1, with 10 positions matching TRBD1. CDR3 length equals 16 residues. J gave up 2 bases and V 5 bases, and 8 bases lay outside the gene matches. Germline V gives CDR1 LGHNA, CDR2 YNFKEQ. Written as DNA, the CDR3 is TGTGCCAGCAGCGCAACCGGGACAGGGGCTAACACTGAAGCTTTCTTT. Translation: CASSATGTGANTEAFF.

The CDR3 bases are TGCGCCAGCCCTACTAAGGGGACTGAAGCTTTCTTT. This codes for CASPTKGTEAFF. The rearrangement joins TRBV23-1 to TRBJ1-1; weak D call: TRBD1 (5 bases). TRBV23-1 falls under the ORF class, with uncertain function. The CDR3 totals 12 residues. The V gene lost 8 bases and the J gene lost 5 bases, with 12 bases spanning the gap.

The chain joins TRBV5-1 to TRBJ2-3; TRBD2 matches 11 bases. From germline, CDR1 is SGHRS and CDR2 YFSETQ. V was clipped by 0 bases and J by 3 bases; unmatched bases: 6. This CDR3 is built from 17 residues. The CDR3 nucleotides read TGCGCCAGCAGCTTGGCCCTCCTAGCGGGGGGTACAGATACGCAGTATTTT. Translation gives CASSLALLAGGTDTQYF.

DNA for the CDR3: TGTGCCAGCAGCGTTGGGAGGGACTCCTATAATTCACCCCTCCACTTT. Translated, it gives CASSVGRDSYNSPLHF. This chain uses TRBV9 with TRBJ1-6; D uncertain. From germline, CDR1 is SGDLS and CDR2 YYNGEE. The CDR3 is 16 amino acids. Trimming cost V 2 bases and J 0 bases, with 9 bases left between them. Looking up the rest from reference TRBV9 and TRBJ1-6 gives the full variable domain: DSGVTQTPKHLITATGQRVTLRCSPRSGDLSVYWYQQSLDQGLQFLIQYYNGEERAKGNILERFSAQQFPDLHSELNLSSLELGDSALYFCASSVGRDSYNSPLHFGNGTRLTVT.

The chain employs TRBV7-9 and TRBJ1-3; 7 nucleotides align to TRBD1. Losses at the gene ends were 5 bases for V and 7 bases for J; bases not matched to a gene: 8. The CDR3 spans 14 residues. The germline gives CDR1 SEHNR, CDR2 FQNEAQ (reference sequence). The CDR3 DNA sequence: TGTGCCAGCAGCCTCACAGGGGAGACGAACACCATATATTTT. It encodes CASSLTGETNTIYF.

Regarding this clone: The sample carries other DNA sequences with the same CDR3. This chain uses TRBV5-1 with TRBJ2-7; 9 bases line up with TRBD2. J gave up 1 base and V 0 bases, and 2 bases lay outside the gene matches. This CDR3 is built from 15 residues. Germline assignment: CDR1 SGHRS and CDR2 YFSETQ. The CDR3 nucleotides are TGCGCCAGCAGCTTGGTTGCGGGGGGGTCCTACGAGCAGTACTTC. Amino acids: CASSLVAGGSYEQYF.

The chain employs TRBV19 and TRBJ2-1; 12 nucleotides line up with TRBD1. CDR1 is LNHDA, CDR2 SQIVND, per germline (reference sequence). V gave up 5 bases and J gave up 8 bases; unmatched junction bases: 4. The CDR3 is 14 amino acids. The CDR3 bases are TGTGCCAGTAGTGCCGGGACAGGGGGCGATGAGCAGTTCTTC. This gives the protein CASSAGTGGDEQFF.

The chain recombines TRBV12-3 or TRBV12-4 with TRBJ1-2, with a possible D match to TRBD1 (6 bases). The CDR3 loop spans 13 amino acids. V was shortened by 1 base and J by 8 bases, with 11 bases between the two germline ends. CDR3 in amino acids: CASSLGAGAGYTF. DNA of the CDR3: TGTGCCAGCAGTTTAGGGGCGGGGGCCGGCTACACCTTC.

The chain is built from TRBV9 and TRBJ1-1, with 9 positions matching TRBD1. Trimming removed 4 bases from V and 4 bases from J; junction bases left unmatched: 8. The CDR3 is 15 amino acids. Germline V gene sequence: CDR1 SGDLS, CDR2 YYNGEE. CDR3 DNA: TGTGCCAGCAGCCCCACGACAGGGGGGACCACTGAAGCTTTCTTT. This translates into CASSPTTGGTTEAFF.

The sample holds one count of this clone. This sequence joins TRBV19 and TRBJ1-5; tentatively, D is TRBD1 (6 bases). This CDR3 is 13 amino acids long. Germline V gives CDR1 LNHDA, CDR2 SQIVND (reference sequence). V was clipped by 4 bases and J by 10 bases, with 14 bases between them. The CDR3 region has the DNA TGTGCCAGTAGTAGTTCGGGGGGCGACCCCCAGCATTTT. Translation: CASSSSGGDPQHF.

Comments on this clone: Distinct nucleotide sequences in the sample also encode this CDR3. The chain recombines TRBV5-1 with TRBJ2-7; D perhaps matches TRBD1 (5 bases). CDR1 and CDR2 (germline): SGHRS, YFSETQ. The CDR3 has 13 residues. Trimming pared 5 bases from V and 3 bases from J, leaving 12 bases between. The CDR3 is CASREGASYEQYF. The DNA of the CDR3 is TGCGCCAGCAGGGAAGGGGCGAGCTACGAGCAGTACTTC.

J is TRBJ1-1 and V is TRBV10-3, with TRBD1 matching 8 bases. The CDR3 sequence is 14 residues long. Germline V gene sequence: CDR1 ENHRY, CDR2 SYGVKD. Trimming at V came to 10 bases and at J to 2 bases, leaving 9 bases not matched to a gene. CDR3 in DNA: TGTGCCACTAAAGAACAGGGGGTCAACACTGAAGCTTTCTTT. It yields the protein CATKEQGVNTEAFF.